A selection of T cell receptor beta chains follows, all from one sample in a study of blood T cell repertoires in COVID-19. Repertoires were generated with immunoSEQ multiplex PCR, while TCRdb's copy carries only in-frame clones and drops some. The sample carries approximately 210,000 clones, approximately 82% recorded once. The sequencing sample was made of PBMCs or T cells enriched from blood (not recorded which). These receptors all come from a man aged 35 to 55 who had recovered from COVID-19. CDR3s include the opening cysteine and the closing phenylalanine or tryptophan. D genes are given only for firm matches. Expanded clones get a size class; other rows say once, few or many, or leave the size out.

cdr3_aa cdr3_nt d_call v_call clone_size j_call cdr3_length
CASSLGPVYGYTF TGTGCCAGCAGCTTGGGGCCCGTCTATGGCTACACCTTC NA TRBV7-2 NA TRBJ1-2 13
CASCTGGVCYEQYF TGTGCCAGCTGTACAGGGGGGGTATGCTACGAGCAGTACTTC NA TRBV28 NA TRBJ2-7 14
CASSPPTGHEKLFF TGCGCCAGCAGCCCCCCGACAGGGCATGAAAAACTGTTTTTT TRBD1 TRBV4-1 once TRBJ1-4 14
CASSPSGLSGNTIYF TGTGCCAGCAGCCCCAGCGGACTCTCTGGAAACACCATATATTTT NA TRBV7-6 NA TRBJ1-3 15
CSVATGTYNEQFF TGCAGCGTCGCGACAGGTACCTACAATGAGCAGTTCTTC NA TRBV29-1 NA TRBJ2-1 13
CASKDRGAHNEQFF TGTGCCTCCAAAGACAGGGGGGCCCACAATGAGCAGTTCTTC TRBD1 TRBV30 NA TRBJ2-1 14
CASSSGQGETTEAFF TGTGCCAGCAGCTCGGGACAGGGGGAGACTACTGAAGCTTTCTTT TRBD1 TRBV11-3 NA TRBJ1-1 15
CASIPLGNYGYTF TGTGCCAGCATTCCCCTCGGTAACTATGGCTACACCTTC NA TRBV28 NA TRBJ1-2 13
CASSFYRDRSGANVLTF TGTGCCAGCAGCTTTTACAGGGATAGGTCTGGGGCCAACGTCCTGACTTTC NA TRBV5-4 NA TRBJ2-6 17
CASSETGGISYEQYF TGTGCCAGCAGTGAAACGGGCGGGATCTCCTACGAGCAGTACTTC NA TRBV6-1 few TRBJ2-7 15
CASSPRLADNEQFF TGTGCCAGCAGCCCACGACTAGCGGACAATGAGCAGTTCTTC TRBD2 TRBV5-4 NA TRBJ2-1 14
CASSPTALGYEQYF TGTGCCAGCAGCCCGACAGCTTTGGGCTACGAGCAGTACTTC NA TRBV3-1/TRBV3-2 few TRBJ2-7 14
CASSQGPGNTIYF TGTGCCAGCTCTCAGGGCCCTGGAAACACCATATATTTT NA TRBV18 NA TRBJ1-3 13
CAWSLEGARQPQHF TGTGCCTGGAGTCTGGAGGGGGCTCGACAGCCCCAGCATTTT TRBD1 TRBV30 few TRBJ1-5 14
CASSDSFTGELFF TGTGCCAGCTCAGACAGCTTCACCGGGGAGCTGTTTTTT NA TRBV18 NA TRBJ2-2 13
CASSRGLAGETQYF TGTGCCAGCAGCCGGGGACTAGCCGGAGAGACCCAGTACTTC TRBD2 TRBV5-4 NA TRBJ2-5 14
CASSLAGAGYNEQFF TGTGCCAGCAGCTTAGCGGGGGCGGGTTACAATGAGCAGTTCTTC NA TRBV7-3 NA TRBJ2-1 15
CASSSGTSKSTDTQYF TGTGCCAGCAGCTCCGGGACTAGTAAGAGCACAGATACGCAGTATTTT TRBD2 TRBV7-9 NA TRBJ2-3 16
CASSLKGDRGRNEQFF TGTGCCAGCAGCTTGAAGGGGGACAGGGGGCGGAATGAGCAGTTCTTC TRBD1 TRBV5-8 NA TRBJ2-1 16
CAWQGNSGNTIYF TGTGCCTGGCAGGGAAACTCTGGAAACACCATATATTTT NA TRBV30 few TRBJ1-3 13
CASSQDAGLYNEQFF TGCGCCAGCAGCCAAGATGCAGGGTTGTACAATGAGCAGTTCTTC NA TRBV4-3 NA TRBJ2-1 15
CASSLEGTNSGGNTGELFF TGCGCCAGCAGCTTGGAAGGGACCAACTCCGGGGGGAACACCGGGGAGCTGTTTTTT NA TRBV5-1 NA TRBJ2-2 19
CASNPGVNTEAFF TGTGCCAGCAATCCGGGGGTAAACACTGAAGCTTTCTTT NA TRBV7-2 few TRBJ1-1 13
CASSPDYGKNIQYF TGTGCCAGCAGCCCCGACTACGGCAAAAACATTCAGTACTTC NA TRBV6-2/TRBV6-3 NA TRBJ2-4 14
CASSPPNSRANVLTF TGTGCCAGCAGTCCCCCTAATAGTAGGGCCAACGTCCTGACTTTC NA TRBV28 NA TRBJ2-6 15
CASRAWAGGGNEQFF TGTGCCAGCAGGGCGTGGGCGGGAGGTGGGAATGAGCAGTTCTTC TRBD2 TRBV3-1/TRBV3-2 NA TRBJ2-1 15
CASSLSTSGASTGEQYF TGTGCCAGCAGTTTATCTACTAGCGGGGCCTCGACCGGGGAGCAGTACTTC TRBD2 TRBV28 NA TRBJ2-7 17
CSVRTGGRSYEQYF TGCAGCGTTCGGACAGGGGGCCGTAGCTACGAGCAGTACTTC TRBD1 TRBV29-1 few TRBJ2-7 14
CASSPRGGPNSPLHF TGTGCCAGCAGCCCCCGGGGAGGCCCCAATTCACCCCTCCACTTT NA TRBV5-4 NA TRBJ1-6 15
CASSSWGPGELFF TGTGCCAGCAGCTCGTGGGGGCCCGGGGAGCTGTTTTTT NA TRBV7-9 few TRBJ2-2 13
CASSTAGGPETQYF TGTGCCAGCAGTACAGCGGGGGGGCCGGAGACCCAGTACTTC TRBD2 TRBV6-5 NA TRBJ2-5 14
CASSPPSDTQYF TGTGCCAGCTCACCACCCTCAGATACGCAGTATTTT NA TRBV18 NA TRBJ2-3 12
CASSLLGWTGGDQETQYF TGTGCCAGCAGTTTATTGGGCTGGACAGGGGGGGACCAAGAGACCCAGTACTTC TRBD1 TRBV27 NA TRBJ2-5 18
CASSAPGQGAEAFF TGCGCCAGCAGCGCTCCGGGACAGGGCGCTGAAGCTTTCTTT TRBD1 TRBV5-1 NA TRBJ1-1 14
CASSEFDRLPYEQYF TGTGCCAGCAGTGAATTCGACAGGCTTCCCTACGAGCAGTACTTC NA TRBV6-1 NA TRBJ2-7 15